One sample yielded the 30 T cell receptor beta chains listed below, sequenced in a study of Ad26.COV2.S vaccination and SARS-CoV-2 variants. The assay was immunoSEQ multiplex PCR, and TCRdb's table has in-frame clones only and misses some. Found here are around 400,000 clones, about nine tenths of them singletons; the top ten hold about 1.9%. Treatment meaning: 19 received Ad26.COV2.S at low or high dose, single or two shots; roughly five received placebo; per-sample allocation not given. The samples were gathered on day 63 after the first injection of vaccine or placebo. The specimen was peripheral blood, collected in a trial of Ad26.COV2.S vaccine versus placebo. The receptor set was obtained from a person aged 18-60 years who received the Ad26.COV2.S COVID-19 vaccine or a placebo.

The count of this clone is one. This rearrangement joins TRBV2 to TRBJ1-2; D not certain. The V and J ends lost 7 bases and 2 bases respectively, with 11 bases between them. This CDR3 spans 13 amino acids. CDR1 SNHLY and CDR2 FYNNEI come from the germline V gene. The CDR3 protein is CASKAGPNYGYTF. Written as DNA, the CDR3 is TGTGCCAGCAAAGCAGGTCCCAACTATGGCTACACCTTC.

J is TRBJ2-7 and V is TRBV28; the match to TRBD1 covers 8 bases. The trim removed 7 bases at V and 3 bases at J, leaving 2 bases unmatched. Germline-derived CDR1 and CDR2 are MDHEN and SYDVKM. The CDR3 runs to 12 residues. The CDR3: CASTGQGYEQYF. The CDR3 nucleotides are TGTGCCAGCACAGGACAGGGCTACGAGCAGTACTTC.

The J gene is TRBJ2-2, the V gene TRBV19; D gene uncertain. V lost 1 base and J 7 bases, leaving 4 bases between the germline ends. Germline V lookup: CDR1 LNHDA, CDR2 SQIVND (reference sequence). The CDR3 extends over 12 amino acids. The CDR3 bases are TGTGCCAGTAGTATAGGAGACGGGGAGCTGTTTTTT. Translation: CASSIGDGELFF.

Here the CDR3 reads CASSSGDSYEQYF. The CDR3 region has the DNA TGCGCCAGCAGTTCGGGGGACTCCTACGAGCAGTACTTC. The gene calls are TRBV5-1 and TRBJ2-7; TRBD2 might be the D (6 bases). Per germline, CDR1 SGHRS and CDR2 YFSETQ. With 5 bases removed from V and 0 bases from J, the gap between germline ends came to 9 bases. This CDR3 has 13 amino acids.

Here the CDR3 DNA reads TGCGCCAGCAGTGATTTGGGTCAGCCCCAGCATTTT. Encoded protein: CASSDLGQPQHF. V usage is TRBV10-2 and J usage is TRBJ1-5; D gene uncertain. Trimming took 3 bases from V and 6 from J, leaving 6 bases between them. The CDR3 runs to 12 residues. Germline V gene sequence: CDR1 WSHSY, CDR2 SAAADI.

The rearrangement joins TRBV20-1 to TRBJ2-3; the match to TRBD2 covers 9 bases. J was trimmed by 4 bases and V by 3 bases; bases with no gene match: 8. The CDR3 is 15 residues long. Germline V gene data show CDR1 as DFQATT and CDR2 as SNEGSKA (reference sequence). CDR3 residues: CSASPAGGRADTQYF. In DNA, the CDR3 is TGCAGTGCTAGTCCGGCGGGAGGGCGGGCAGATACGCAGTATTTT.

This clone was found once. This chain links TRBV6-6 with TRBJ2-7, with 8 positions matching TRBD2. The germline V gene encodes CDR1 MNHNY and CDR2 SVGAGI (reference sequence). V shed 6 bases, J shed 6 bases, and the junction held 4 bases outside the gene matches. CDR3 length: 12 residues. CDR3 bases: TGTGCCAGCAGGAAGGGGACTAGCGAGCAGTACTTC. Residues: CASRKGTSEQYF.

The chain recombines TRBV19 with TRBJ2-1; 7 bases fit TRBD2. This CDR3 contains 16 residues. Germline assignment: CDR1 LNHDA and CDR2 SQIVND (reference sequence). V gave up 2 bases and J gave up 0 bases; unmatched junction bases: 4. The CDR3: CASSIMGGSSYNEQFF. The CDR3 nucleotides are TGTGCCAGTAGTATAATGGGAGGGAGCTCCTACAATGAGCAGTTCTTC.

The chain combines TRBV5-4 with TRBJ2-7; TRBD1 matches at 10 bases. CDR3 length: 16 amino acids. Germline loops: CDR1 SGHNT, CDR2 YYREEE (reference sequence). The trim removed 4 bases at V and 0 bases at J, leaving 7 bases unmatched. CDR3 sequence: CASSPAGTGVSYEQYF. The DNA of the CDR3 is TGTGCCAGCAGCCCCGCCGGGACAGGGGTCTCCTACGAGCAGTACTTC.

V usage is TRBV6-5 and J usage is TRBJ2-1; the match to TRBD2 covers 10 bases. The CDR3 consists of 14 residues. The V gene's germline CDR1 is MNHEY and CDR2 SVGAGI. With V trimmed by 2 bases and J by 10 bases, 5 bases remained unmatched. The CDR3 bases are TGTGCCAGCAGTTACCAACTAGCGGGAAGGGAGCAGTTCTTC. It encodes CASSYQLAGREQFF.

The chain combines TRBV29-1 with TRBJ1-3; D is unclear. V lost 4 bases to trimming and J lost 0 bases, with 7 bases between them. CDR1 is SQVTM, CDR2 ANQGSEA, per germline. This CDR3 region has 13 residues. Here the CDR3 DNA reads TGCAGCGTTGCCCGATCCTCTGGAAACACCATATATTTT. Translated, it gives CSVARSSGNTIYF.

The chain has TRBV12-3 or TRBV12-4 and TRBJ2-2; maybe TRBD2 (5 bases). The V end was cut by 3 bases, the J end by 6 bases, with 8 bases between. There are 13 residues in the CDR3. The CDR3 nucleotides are TGTGCCAGCAGTTTTTCGGGGTCCGGGGAGCTGTTTTTT. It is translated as CASSFSGSGELFF.

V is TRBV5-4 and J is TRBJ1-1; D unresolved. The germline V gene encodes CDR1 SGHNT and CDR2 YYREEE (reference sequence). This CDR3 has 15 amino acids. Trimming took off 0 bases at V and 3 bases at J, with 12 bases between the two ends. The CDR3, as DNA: TGTGCCAGCAGCTTGGGGGAGTGGGGAGACACTGAAGCTTTCTTT. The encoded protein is CASSLGEWGDTEAFF.

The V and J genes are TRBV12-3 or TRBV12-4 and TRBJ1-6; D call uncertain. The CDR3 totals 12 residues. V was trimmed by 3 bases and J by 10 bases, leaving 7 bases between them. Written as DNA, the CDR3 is TGTGCCAGCAGTTTCCCGGGCTCACCCCTCCACTTT. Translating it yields CASSFPGSPLHF.

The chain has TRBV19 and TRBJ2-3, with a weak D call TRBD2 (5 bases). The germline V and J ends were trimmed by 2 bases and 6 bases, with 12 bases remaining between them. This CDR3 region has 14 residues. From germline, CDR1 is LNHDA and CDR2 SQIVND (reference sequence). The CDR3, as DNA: TGTGCCAGTAGTATACGAGGGAGTGGTGATACGCAGTATTTT. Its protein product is CASSIRGSGDTQYF.

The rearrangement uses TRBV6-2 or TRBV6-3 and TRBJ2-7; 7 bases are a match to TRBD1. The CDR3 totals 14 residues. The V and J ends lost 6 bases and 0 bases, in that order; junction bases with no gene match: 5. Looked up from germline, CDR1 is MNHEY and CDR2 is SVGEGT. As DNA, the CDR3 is TGTGCCAGCAGCGACAGGGAGAGCTCCTACGAGCAGTACTTC. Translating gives CASSDRESSYEQYF.

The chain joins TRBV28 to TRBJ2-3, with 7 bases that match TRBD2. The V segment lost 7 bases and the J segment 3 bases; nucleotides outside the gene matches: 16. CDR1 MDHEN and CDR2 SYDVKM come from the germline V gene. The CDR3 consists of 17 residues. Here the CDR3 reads CASKAGPGRPGTDTQYF. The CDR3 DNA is TGTGCCAGCAAAGCGGGGCCAGGTCGCCCTGGGACAGATACGCAGTATTTT.

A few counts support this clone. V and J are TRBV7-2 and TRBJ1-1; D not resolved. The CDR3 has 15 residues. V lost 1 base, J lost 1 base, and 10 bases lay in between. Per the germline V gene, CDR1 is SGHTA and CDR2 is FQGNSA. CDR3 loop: CASSLVGSRNTEAFF. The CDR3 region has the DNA TGTGCCAGCAGCTTAGTGGGGAGCCGGAACACTGAAGCTTTCTTT.

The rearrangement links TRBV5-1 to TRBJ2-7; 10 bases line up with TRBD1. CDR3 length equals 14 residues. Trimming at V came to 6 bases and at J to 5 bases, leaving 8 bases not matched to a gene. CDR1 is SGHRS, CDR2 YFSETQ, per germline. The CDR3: CASKFGTGVHEQYF. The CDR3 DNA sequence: TGCGCCAGCAAATTCGGGACAGGGGTGCACGAGCAGTACTTC.

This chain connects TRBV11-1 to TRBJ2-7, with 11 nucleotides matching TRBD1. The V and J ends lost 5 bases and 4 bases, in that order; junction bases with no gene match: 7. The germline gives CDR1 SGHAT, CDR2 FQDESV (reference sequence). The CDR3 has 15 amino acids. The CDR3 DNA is TGTGCCAGCAGCCCTGGGACAGGGGGATGGTACGAGCAGTACTTC. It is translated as CASSPGTGGWYEQYF.

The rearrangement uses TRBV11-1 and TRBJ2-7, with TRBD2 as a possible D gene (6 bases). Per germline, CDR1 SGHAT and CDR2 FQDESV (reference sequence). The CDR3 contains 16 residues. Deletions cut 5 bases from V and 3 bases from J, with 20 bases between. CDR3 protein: CASSPYFTGEDYEQYF. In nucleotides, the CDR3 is TGTGCCAGCAGCCCATACTTTACGGGGGAAGACTACGAGCAGTACTTC.

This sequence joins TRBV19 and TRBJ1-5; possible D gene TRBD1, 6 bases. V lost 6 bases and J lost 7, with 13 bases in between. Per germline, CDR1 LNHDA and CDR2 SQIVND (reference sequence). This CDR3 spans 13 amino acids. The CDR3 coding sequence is TGTGCCAGTAGACAGGGAAGAGGACAGCCCCAGCATTTT. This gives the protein CASRQGRGQPQHF. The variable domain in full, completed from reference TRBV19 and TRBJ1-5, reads DGGITQSPKYLFRKEGQNVTLSCEQNLNHDAMYWYRQDPGQGLRLIYYSQIVNDFQKGDIAEGYSVSREKKESFPLTVTSAQKNPTAFYLCASRQGRGQPQHFGDGTRLSIL.

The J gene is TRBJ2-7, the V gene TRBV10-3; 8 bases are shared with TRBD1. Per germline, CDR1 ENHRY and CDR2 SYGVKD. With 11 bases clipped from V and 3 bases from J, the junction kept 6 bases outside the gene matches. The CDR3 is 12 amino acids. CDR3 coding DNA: TGTGCCGCCCAGGGGGCTAACTACGAGCAGTACTTC. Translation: CAAQGANYEQYF.

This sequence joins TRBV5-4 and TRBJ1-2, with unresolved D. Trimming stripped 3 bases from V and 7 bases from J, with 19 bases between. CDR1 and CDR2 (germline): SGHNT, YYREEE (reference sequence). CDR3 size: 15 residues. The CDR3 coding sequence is TGTGCCAGCAGCTCCAACAACTTGGACCTCGGTGGCTACACCTTC. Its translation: CASSSNNLDLGGYTF.

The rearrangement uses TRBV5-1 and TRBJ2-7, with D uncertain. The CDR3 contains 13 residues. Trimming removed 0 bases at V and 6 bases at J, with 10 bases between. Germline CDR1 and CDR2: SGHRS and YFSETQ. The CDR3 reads CASSLDLPGEQYF. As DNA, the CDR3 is TGCGCCAGCAGCTTGGACCTCCCGGGCGAGCAGTACTTC.

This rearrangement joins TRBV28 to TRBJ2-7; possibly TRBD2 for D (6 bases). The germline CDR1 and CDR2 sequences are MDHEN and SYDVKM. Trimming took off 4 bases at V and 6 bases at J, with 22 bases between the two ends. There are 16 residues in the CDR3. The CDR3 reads CASSSHHLEGRGEQYF. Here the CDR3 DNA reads TGTGCCAGCAGTTCCCATCACCTGGAGGGACGGGGCGAGCAGTACTTC.

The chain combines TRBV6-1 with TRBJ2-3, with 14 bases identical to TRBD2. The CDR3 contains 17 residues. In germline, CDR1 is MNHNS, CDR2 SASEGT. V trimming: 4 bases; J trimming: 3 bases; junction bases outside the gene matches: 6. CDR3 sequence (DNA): TGTGCCAGCAGTGCTCGACTAGCGGGAGGGCTGACAGATACGCAGTATTTT. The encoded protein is CASSARLAGGLTDTQYF.

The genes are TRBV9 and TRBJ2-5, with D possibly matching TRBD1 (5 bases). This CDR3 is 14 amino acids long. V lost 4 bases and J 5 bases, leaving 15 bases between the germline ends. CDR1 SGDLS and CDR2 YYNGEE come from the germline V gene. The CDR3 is CASSPSGMRETQYF. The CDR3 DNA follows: TGTGCCAGCAGCCCTTCAGGGATGCGGGAGACCCAGTACTTC.

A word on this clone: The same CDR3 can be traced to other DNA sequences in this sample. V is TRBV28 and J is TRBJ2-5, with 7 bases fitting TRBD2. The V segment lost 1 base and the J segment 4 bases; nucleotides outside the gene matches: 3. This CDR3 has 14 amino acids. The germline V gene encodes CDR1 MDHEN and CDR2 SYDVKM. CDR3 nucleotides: TGTGCCAGCAGTTTATATCCGGGGGGAGAGACCCAGTACTTC. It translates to CASSLYPGGETQYF. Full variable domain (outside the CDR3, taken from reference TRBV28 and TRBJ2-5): DVKVTQSSRYLVKRTGEKVFLECVQDMDHENMFWYRQDPGLGLRLIYFSYDVKMKEKGDIPEGYSVSREKKERFSLILESASTNQTSMYLCASSLYPGGETQYFGPGTRLLVL.

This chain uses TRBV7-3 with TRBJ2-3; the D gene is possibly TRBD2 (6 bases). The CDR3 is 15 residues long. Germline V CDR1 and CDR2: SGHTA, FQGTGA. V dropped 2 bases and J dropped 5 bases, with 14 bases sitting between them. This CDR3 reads CASSLRGNLRDTQYF. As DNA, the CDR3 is TGTGCCAGCAGCTTACGGGGGAATTTGAGAGATACGCAGTATTTT. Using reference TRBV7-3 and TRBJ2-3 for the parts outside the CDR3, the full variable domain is GAGVSQTPSNKVTEKGKYVELRCDPISGHTALYWYRQSLGQGPEFLIYFQGTGAADDSGLPNDRFFAVRPEGSVSTLKIQRTERGDSAVYLCASSLRGNLRDTQYFGPGTRLTVL.